The T cell receptor (beta chain) described here comes from a study of CD8 T cells in Susac syndrome. This clonotype occurred once. CDR1 SGHRS and CDR2 YFSETQ come from the germline V gene. This CDR3 contains 16 residues. V lost 7 bases and J 1 base, leaving 20 bases between the germline ends. Random hexamers served to reverse transcribe roughly 0.45 to 1 ug RNA. One entry per CDR3 protein, called by TCRdb with MiXCR from the immunoSEQ multiplex PCR reads. Here the sample spans over 150,000 distinct CDR3 sequences, about 93% being singletons. Input material: CD4+ T cells from PBMCs. This clonotype originated in a human donor with Susac syndrome. The rearrangement joins TRBV5-1 to TRBJ2-5, with a possible D match to TRBD2 (6 bases). CDR3 amino acids: CASGLRPGGPQETQYF. The CDR3 DNA reads TGCGCCAGCGGGCTTAGGCCCGGGGGACCCCAAGAGACCCAGTACTTC.